This TCR beta chain is drawn from a study of monozygotic twins with inflammatory bowel disease. In germline, CDR1 is SGHNT, CDR2 YYREEE (reference sequence). CDR3 length: 16 amino acids. Eight distinct reactions (per sample) were used to make the cDNA. TCRdb reprocessed the 5' RACE reads and stores each CDR3 protein as one record, lacking DNA. The sample's table shows 310,000 or so distinct CDR3 sequences. The sample comprised blood. This TCR derives from a human donor with ulcerative colitis or Crohn's disease, or a healthy co-twin of an affected twin (not recorded which). V and J are TRBV5-4 and TRBJ2-1; TCRdb returns TRBD2, unconfirmable since there is no DNA. CDR3 protein: CASSSGTSGILGEQFF.